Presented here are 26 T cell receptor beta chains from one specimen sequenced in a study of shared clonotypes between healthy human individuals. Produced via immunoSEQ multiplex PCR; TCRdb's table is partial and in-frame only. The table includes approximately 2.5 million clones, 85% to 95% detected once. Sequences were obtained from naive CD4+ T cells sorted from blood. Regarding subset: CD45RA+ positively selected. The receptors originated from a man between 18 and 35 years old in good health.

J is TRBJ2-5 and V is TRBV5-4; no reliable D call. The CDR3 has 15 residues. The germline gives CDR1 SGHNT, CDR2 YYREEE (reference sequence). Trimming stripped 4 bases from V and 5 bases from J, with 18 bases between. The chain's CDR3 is CASSPLGVPLETQYF. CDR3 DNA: TGTGCCAGCAGCCCCCTTGGCGTCCCCTTGGAGACCCAGTACTTC. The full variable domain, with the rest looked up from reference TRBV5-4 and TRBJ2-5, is ETGVTQSPTHLIKTRGQQVTLRCSSQSGHNTVSWYQQALGQGPQFIFQYYREEENGRGNFPPRFSGLQFPNYSSELNVNALELDDSALYLCASSPLGVPLETQYFGPGTRLLVL.

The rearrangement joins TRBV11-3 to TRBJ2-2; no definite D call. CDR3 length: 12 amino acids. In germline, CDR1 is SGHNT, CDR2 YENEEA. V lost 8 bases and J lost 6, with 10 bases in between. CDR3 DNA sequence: TGTGCCAGCTCCCATGGTGCCGGGGAGCTGTTTTTT. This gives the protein CASSHGAGELFF. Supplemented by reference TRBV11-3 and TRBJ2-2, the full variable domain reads EAGVVQSPRYKIIEKKQPVAFWCNPISGHNTLYWYLQNLGQGPELLIRYENEEAVDDSQLPKDRFSAERLKGVDSTLKIQPAELGDSAVYLCASSHGAGELFFGEGSRLTVL.

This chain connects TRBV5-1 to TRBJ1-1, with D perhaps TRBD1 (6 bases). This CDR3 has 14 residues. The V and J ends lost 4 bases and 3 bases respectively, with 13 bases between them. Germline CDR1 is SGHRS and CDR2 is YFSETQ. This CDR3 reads CASSRPGDHTEAFF. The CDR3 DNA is TGCGCCAGCAGCCGTCCAGGGGATCACACTGAAGCTTTCTTT.

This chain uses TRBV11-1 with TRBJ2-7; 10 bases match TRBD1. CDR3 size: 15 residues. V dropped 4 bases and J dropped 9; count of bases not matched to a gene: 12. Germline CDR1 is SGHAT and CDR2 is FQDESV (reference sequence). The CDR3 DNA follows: TGTGCCAGCAGCTCCCCCAGGACAGGGGGTATTTGGCAGTACTTC. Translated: CASSSPRTGGIWQYF. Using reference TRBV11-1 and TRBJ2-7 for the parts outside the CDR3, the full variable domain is EAEVAQSPRYKITEKSQAVAFWCDPISGHATLYWYRQILGQGPELLVQFQDESVVDDSQLPKDRFSAERLKGVDSTLKIQPAELGDSAMYLCASSSPRTGGIWQYFGPGTRLTVT.

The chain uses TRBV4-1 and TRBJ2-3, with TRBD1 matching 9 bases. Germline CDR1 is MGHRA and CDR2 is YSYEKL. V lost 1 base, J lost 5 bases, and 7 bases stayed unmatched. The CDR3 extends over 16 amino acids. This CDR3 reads CASSQAGTGGIDTQYF. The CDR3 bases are TGCGCCAGCAGCCAAGCAGGAACAGGGGGCATAGATACGCAGTATTTT.

CDR3 DNA: TGTGCCAGCAGCCCTGGTGACAGGGCGAATGAGCAGTTCTTC. It is translated as CASSPGDRANEQFF. This chain links TRBV6-5 with TRBJ2-1; 7 bases map to TRBD1. J gave up 7 bases and V 6 bases, and 9 bases lay outside the gene matches. CDR1 is MNHEY, CDR2 SVGAGI, per germline. The CDR3 loop spans 14 amino acids.

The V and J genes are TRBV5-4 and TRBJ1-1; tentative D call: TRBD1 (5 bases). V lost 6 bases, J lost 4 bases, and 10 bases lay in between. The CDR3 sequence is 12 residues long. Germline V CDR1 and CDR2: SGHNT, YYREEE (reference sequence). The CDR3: CASIGGGTEAFF. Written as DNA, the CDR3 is TGTGCCAGCATCGGCGGGGGCACTGAAGCTTTCTTT.

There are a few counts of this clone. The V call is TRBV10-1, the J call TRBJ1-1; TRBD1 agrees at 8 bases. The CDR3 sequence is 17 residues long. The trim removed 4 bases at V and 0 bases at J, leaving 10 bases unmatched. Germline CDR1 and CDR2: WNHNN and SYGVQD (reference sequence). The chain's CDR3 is CASSGIRTGQVNTEAFF. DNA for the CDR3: TGCGCCAGCAGTGGGATACGAACGGGACAGGTGAACACTGAAGCTTTCTTT.

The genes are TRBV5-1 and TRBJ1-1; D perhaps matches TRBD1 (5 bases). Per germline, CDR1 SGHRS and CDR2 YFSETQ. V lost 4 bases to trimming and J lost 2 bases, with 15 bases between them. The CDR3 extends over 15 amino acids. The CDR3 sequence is CASSLGTGSNTEAFF. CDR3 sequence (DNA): TGCGCCAGCAGCCTCGGGACTGGGAGCAACACTGAAGCTTTCTTT. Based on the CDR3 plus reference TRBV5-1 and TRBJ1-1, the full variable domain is KAGVTQTPRYLIKTRGQQVTLSCSPISGHRSVSWYQQTPGQGLQFLFEYFSETQRNKGNFPGRFSGRQFSNSRSEMNVSTLELGDSALYLCASSLGTGSNTEAFFGQGTRLTVV.

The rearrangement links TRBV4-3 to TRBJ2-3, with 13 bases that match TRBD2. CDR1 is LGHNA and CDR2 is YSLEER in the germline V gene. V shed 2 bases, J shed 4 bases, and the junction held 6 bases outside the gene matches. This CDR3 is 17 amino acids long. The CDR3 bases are TGCGCCAGCAGCCAATCTCGGACTAGCGGGAGTGCAGATACGCAGTATTTT. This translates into CASSQSRTSGSADTQYF.

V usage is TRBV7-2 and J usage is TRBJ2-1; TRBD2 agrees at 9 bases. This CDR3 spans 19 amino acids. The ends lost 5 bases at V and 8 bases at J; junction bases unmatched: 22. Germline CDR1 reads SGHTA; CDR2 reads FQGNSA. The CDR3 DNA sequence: TGTGCCAGCAGCCCCGTCGTTCTCGTGGCTAGCGGGACCTCCCATGAGCAGTTCTTC. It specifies CASSPVVLVASGTSHEQFF.

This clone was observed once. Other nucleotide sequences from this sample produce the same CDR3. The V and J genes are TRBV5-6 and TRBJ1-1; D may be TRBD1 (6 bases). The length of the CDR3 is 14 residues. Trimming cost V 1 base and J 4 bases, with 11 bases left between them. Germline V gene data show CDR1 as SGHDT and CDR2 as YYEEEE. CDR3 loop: CASSLSGGGTEAFF. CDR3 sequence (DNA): TGTGCCAGCAGCTTGTCCGGAGGGGGCACTGAAGCTTTCTTT.

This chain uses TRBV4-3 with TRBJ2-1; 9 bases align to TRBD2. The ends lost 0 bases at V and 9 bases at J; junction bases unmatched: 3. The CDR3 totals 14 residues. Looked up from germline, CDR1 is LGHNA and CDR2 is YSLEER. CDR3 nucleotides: TGCGCCAGCAGCCAAGAGAAACTAGCGGGTGAGCAGTTCTTC. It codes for CASSQEKLAGEQFF.

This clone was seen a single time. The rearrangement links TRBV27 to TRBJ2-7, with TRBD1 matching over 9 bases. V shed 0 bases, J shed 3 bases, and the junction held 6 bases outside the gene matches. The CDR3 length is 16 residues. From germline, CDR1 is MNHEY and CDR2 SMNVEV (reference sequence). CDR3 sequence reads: CASSLSPQGAFYEQYF. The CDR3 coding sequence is TGTGCCAGCAGTTTATCGCCACAGGGGGCTTTCTACGAGCAGTACTTC.

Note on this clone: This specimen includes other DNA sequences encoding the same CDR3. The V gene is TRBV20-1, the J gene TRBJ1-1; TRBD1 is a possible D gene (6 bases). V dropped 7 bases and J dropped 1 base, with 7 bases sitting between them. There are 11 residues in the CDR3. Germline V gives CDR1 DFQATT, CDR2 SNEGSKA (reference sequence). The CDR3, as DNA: TGCAGTGTCAGGGGGAACACTGAAGCTTTCTTT. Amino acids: CSVRGNTEAFF.

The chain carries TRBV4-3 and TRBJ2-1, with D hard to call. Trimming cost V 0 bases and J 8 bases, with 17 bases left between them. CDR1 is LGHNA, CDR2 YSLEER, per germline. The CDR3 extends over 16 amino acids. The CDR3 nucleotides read TGCGCCAGCAGCCAAGAAGGCACCGGAGTTCAGTATGAGCAGTTCTTC. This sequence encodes CASSQEGTGVQYEQFF.

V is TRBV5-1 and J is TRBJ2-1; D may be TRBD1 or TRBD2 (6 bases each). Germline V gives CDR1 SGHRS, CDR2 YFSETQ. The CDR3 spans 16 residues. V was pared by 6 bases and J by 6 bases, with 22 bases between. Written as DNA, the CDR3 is TGCGCCAGCACCACCGGCCGTACGGGGGCGTTCAATGAGCAGTTCTTC. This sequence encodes CASTTGRTGAFNEQFF.

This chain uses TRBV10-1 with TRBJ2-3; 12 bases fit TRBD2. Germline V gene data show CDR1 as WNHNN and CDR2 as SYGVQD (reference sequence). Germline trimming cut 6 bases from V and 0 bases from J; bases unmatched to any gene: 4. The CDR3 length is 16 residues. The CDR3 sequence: CASRGTSGYSTDTQYF. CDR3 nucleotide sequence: TGCGCCAGCAGGGGGACTAGCGGGTATAGCACAGATACGCAGTATTTT.

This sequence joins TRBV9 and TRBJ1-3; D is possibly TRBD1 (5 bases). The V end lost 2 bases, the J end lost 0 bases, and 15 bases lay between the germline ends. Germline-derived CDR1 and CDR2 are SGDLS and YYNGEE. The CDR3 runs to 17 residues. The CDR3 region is CASSVGVSGVSGNTIYF. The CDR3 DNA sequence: TGTGCCAGCAGCGTTGGGGTATCGGGGGTCTCTGGAAACACCATATATTTT.

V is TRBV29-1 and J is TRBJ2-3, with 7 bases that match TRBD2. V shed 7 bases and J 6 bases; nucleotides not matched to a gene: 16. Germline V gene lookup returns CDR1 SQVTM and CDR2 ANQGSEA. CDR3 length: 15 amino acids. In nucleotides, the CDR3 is TGCAGCGGGAAGGTGGAGCGGGGCTCCCGGGATACGCAGTATTTT. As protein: CSGKVERGSRDTQYF.

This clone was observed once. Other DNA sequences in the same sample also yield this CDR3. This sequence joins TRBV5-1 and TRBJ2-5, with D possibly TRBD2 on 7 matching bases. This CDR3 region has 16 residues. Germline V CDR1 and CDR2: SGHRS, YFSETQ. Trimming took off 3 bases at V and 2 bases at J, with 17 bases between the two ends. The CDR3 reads CASSSGASGIQETQYF. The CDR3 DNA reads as TGCGCCAGCAGCTCGGGGGCTAGCGGTATACAAGAGACCCAGTACTTC.

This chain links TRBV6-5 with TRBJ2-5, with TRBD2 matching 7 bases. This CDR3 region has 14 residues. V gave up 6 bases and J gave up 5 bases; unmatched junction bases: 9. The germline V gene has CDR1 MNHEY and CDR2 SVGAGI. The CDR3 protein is CASSKGLVYETQYF. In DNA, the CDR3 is TGTGCCAGCAGCAAAGGACTAGTTTACGAGACCCAGTACTTC.

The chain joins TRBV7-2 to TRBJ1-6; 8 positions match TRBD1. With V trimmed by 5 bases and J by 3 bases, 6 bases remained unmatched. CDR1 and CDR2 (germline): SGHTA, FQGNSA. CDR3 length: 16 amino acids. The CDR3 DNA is TGTGCCAGCAGCCCAGGACAGGGTTTCTATAATTCACCCCTCCACTTT. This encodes CASSPGQGFYNSPLHF.

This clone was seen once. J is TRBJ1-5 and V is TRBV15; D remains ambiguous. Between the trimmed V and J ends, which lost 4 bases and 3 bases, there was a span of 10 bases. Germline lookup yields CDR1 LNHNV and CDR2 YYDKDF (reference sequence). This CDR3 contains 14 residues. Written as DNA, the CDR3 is TGTGCCACCAGCACGAGACATTCCAATCAGCCCCAGCATTTT. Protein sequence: CATSTRHSNQPQHF.

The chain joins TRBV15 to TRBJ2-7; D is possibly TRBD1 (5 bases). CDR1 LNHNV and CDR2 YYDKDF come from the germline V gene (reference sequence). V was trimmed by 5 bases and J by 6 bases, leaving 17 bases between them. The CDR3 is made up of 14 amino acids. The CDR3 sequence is CATSGAATPREQYF. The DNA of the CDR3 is TGTGCCACCAGCGGGGCAGCTACTCCTCGCGAGCAGTACTTC.

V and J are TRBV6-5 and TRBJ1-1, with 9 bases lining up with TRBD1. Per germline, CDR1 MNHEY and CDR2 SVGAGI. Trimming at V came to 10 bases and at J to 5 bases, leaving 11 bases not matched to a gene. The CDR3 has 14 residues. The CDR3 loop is CATCPGQGRTEAFF. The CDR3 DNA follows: TGTGCCACGTGCCCGGGACAGGGACGAACTGAAGCTTTCTTT.